This section outlines one TCR beta chain sequence together with its context. Its antigen is unidentified. The V gene end was trimmed by 1 base and the J gene end by 0 bases; junction bases not matched to a gene: 2. Germline loops: CDR1 SGHTA, CDR2 FQGNSA. The CDR3 runs 15 residues. Profiling relied on immunoSEQ multiplex PCR, and the TCRdb table lists in-frame clones only, not all of them. The sample consists of approximately 3,000 clones, about half of them appearing once. Coculturing of the mixed lymphocyte reaction cells was performed at 37°C for under seven days. This specimen belongs to a study of siplizumab effects on memory and regulatory T cells. General study points: Only a minor fraction of alloreactive clones mapped to unstimulated subsets.

The receptor comes from a human donor in good health; the cells came from an allogeneic mixed lymphocyte reaction. The source material was CFSE-low (dividing) CD4+ T cells sorted from an allogeneic mixed lymphocyte reaction. The V and J genes are TRBV7-2 and TRBJ1-1; 7 nucleotides match TRBD1. The CDR3 loop is CASSLGGTVNTEAFF. In DNA form, the CDR3 reads TGTGCCAGCAGCTTAGGAGGGACAGTGAACACTGAAGCTTTCTTT.